The rows below give T cell receptor beta chains drawn from one sample of a study of T cells expressing NK-cell markers. TCRdb reanalyzed the 5' RACE reads, giving one entry per CDR3 protein sequence and no DNA. The sample data list tens of thousands of distinct CDR3 sequences. Sequenced input: blood T cells: a sorted CD56 or NKG2C T cell subset, CD4+ or CD8+ T cells, or bulk PBMC T cells (not recorded which). Source of these receptors: a man aged 18-75 years in good health. Both conserved end residues are part of each CDR3. The order of the fields is J gene, V gene, CDR3 protein.

J gene: TRBJ2-7
V gene: TRBV27
CDR3 protein: CASSSWTGTDEQYF

J gene: TRBJ2-6
V gene: TRBV9
CDR3 protein: CASSVDSGGRFSGANVLTF

J gene: TRBJ2-7
V gene: TRBV28
CDR3 protein: CASRPSWTSGRGPSYEQYF

J gene: TRBJ1-6
V gene: TRBV5-1
CDR3 protein: CASSLAEDSPLHF

J gene: TRBJ2-7
V gene: TRBV19
CDR3 protein: CASGRTGAYEQYF

J gene: TRBJ2-1
V gene: TRBV7-6
CDR3 protein: CASSLNLAGGYVYNEQFF

J gene: TRBJ2-7
V gene: TRBV6-2/TRBV6-3
CDR3 protein: CASSYVSGVGEQYF

J gene: TRBJ1-2
V gene: TRBV20-1
CDR3 protein: CSAQDRGLDYGYTF

J gene: TRBJ2-7
V gene: TRBV5-1
CDR3 protein: CASSLRGLLSSYEQYF

J gene: TRBJ1-1
V gene: TRBV27
CDR3 protein: CASNRQGPNTEAFF

J gene: TRBJ1-4
V gene: TRBV9
CDR3 protein: CASSARGDRWNEKLFF

J gene: TRBJ1-5
V gene: TRBV2
CDR3 protein: CASSGTGGNRNQPQHF

J gene: TRBJ2-1
V gene: TRBV28
CDR3 protein: CASNLVAGGSNEQFF

J gene: TRBJ1-4
V gene: TRBV4-1
CDR3 protein: CASSQAPGTGGVGNEKLFF

J gene: TRBJ2-2
V gene: TRBV3-1
CDR3 protein: CASSQKGGTGELFF

J gene: TRBJ2-5
V gene: TRBV27
CDR3 protein: CASSRASGGPVGTQYF

J gene: TRBJ2-7
V gene: TRBV29-1
CDR3 protein: CSVEDRSTGVQGEQYF

J gene: TRBJ1-5
V gene: TRBV25-1
CDR3 protein: CASSVIADSSNQPQHF

J gene: TRBJ2-3
V gene: TRBV6-4
CDR3 protein: CASSDGSGTDTQYF

J gene: TRBJ2-6
V gene: TRBV13
CDR3 protein: CASTEQGQGYSGANVLTF

J gene: TRBJ1-2
V gene: TRBV6-1
CDR3 protein: CASRRGQGIYGYTF

J gene: TRBJ2-1
V gene: TRBV7-9
CDR3 protein: CASSSSGRAYNEQFF

J gene: TRBJ2-7
V gene: TRBV7-2
CDR3 protein: CASGQLADRAYEQYF

J gene: TRBJ1-5
V gene: TRBV6-1
CDR3 protein: CATAQLQGSYQPQHF

J gene: TRBJ2-3
V gene: TRBV5-1
CDR3 protein: CASSLGSRIGADTQYF

J gene: TRBJ2-7
V gene: TRBV20-1
CDR3 protein: CSVKPGATHYEQYF

J gene: TRBJ2-3
V gene: TRBV7-9
CDR3 protein: CASSLGSTDTQYF

J gene: TRBJ2-7
V gene: TRBV19
CDR3 protein: CASSQEGQTPYYEQYF

J gene: TRBJ2-5
V gene: TRBV7-7
CDR3 protein: CASRHPLEETQYF

J gene: TRBJ2-7
V gene: TRBV20-1
CDR3 protein: CSARSAERRTYEQYF

J gene: TRBJ2-2
V gene: TRBV6-1
CDR3 protein: CASRDLGTANTGELFF

J gene: TRBJ1-5
V gene: TRBV28
CDR3 protein: CASTLPGGSNQPQHF

J gene: TRBJ2-6
V gene: TRBV18
CDR3 protein: CASSPIPTGTGANVLTF

J gene: TRBJ1-4
V gene: TRBV2
CDR3 protein: CASRERASTNEKLFF

J gene: TRBJ1-3
V gene: TRBV19
CDR3 protein: CASSDGDAGNTIYF

J gene: TRBJ2-7
V gene: TRBV29-1
CDR3 protein: CSGTGTGGAYEQYF

J gene: TRBJ2-7
V gene: TRBV5-1
CDR3 protein: CASSFGDRQGNSEQYF

J gene: TRBJ2-3
V gene: TRBV20-1
CDR3 protein: CSAPGQGGTDTQYF

J gene: TRBJ2-7
V gene: TRBV7-9
CDR3 protein: CASSRWTNQGEQYF

J gene: TRBJ2-5
V gene: TRBV2
CDR3 protein: CASSGQGGETQYF

J gene: TRBJ2-1
V gene: TRBV7-8
CDR3 protein: CASSLGLAGNNEQFF

J gene: TRBJ2-4
V gene: TRBV21-1
CDR3 protein: CASSLSGSAKNIQYF

J gene: TRBJ1-4
V gene: TRBV11-2
CDR3 protein: CASSLSDSWNEKLFF

J gene: TRBJ2-3
V gene: TRBV28
CDR3 protein: CASMVGTSGGSTDTQYF

J gene: TRBJ2-2
V gene: TRBV11-2
CDR3 protein: CASSLVFHQNTGELFF

J gene: TRBJ1-1
V gene: TRBV7-2
CDR3 protein: CASSSDVGKAFF

J gene: TRBJ2-3
V gene: TRBV7-8
CDR3 protein: CASSHTGGSHTDTQYF

J gene: TRBJ2-1
V gene: TRBV15
CDR3 protein: CATRDPGTSGLGEQFF

J gene: TRBJ1-4
V gene: TRBV4-3
CDR3 protein: CASSLSEGDEKLFF

J gene: TRBJ1-4
V gene: TRBV5-1
CDR3 protein: CASSLRQPYEKLFF

J gene: TRBJ1-2
V gene: TRBV2
CDR3 protein: CASSGHPIGANYGYTF